What follows describes a single TCR beta chain. The CDR3 contains 16 residues. The V and J ends lost 6 bases and 10 bases respectively, with 28 bases between them. Germline CDR1 and CDR2: DFQATT and SNEGSKA (reference sequence). This sample was included in a study of CD8+CD57+ T cells in acquired aplastic anemia. Sequencing involved patients with CD8+CD57+ cell expansion previously shown by flow cytometry. Profiling of TCR beta VDJ combinations and CDR3 sequences used genomic DNA as template. TCRdb reprocessed the reads with MiXCR, giving one entry per CDR3 protein. Of approximately 300,000 distinct CDR3 sequences in the sample, under 65% were seen once.

The clonotype was recovered from a human donor with aplastic anemia. The rearrangement links TRBV20-1 to TRBJ1-5; D possibly corresponds to TRBD1 (6 bases). Source material: sorted CD4+, CD8+, or CD8+CD57+ T cells (not recorded which) from PBMCs. CDR3 in amino acids: CSAVQAGGPRLGPQHF. In nucleotides, the CDR3 is TGCAGTGCGGTCCAGGCGGGGGGGCCTCGGTTGGGACCCCAGCATTTT.